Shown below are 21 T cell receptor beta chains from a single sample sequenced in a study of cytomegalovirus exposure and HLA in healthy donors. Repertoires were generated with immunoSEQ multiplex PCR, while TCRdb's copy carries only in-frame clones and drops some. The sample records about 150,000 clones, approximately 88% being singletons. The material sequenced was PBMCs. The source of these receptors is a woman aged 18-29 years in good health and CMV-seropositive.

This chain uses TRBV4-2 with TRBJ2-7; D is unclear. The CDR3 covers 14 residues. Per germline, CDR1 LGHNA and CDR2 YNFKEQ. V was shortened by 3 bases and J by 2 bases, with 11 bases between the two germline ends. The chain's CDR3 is CASSQTTPAYEQYF. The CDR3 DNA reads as TGTGCCAGCAGCCAGACGACTCCCGCCTACGAGCAGTACTTC.

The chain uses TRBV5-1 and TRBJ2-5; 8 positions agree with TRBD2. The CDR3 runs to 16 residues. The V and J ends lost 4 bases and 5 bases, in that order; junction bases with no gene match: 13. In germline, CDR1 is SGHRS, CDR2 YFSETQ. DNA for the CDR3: TGCGCCAGCAGCCGCCGTGCTGCGGGAGGTGTGGAGACCCAGTACTTC. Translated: CASSRRAAGGVETQYF.

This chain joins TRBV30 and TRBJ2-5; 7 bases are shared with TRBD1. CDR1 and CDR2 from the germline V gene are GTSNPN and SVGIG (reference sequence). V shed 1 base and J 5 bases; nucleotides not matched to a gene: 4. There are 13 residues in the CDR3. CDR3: CAWSGDRAETQYF. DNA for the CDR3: TGTGCCTGGAGTGGTGACAGGGCCGAGACCCAGTACTTC.

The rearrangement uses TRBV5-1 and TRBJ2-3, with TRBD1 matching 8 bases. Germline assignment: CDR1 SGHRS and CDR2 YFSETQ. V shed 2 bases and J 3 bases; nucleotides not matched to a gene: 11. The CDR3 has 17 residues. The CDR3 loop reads CASSLSQGAPGTDTQYF. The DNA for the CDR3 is TGCGCCAGCAGCTTATCTCAGGGGGCTCCGGGAACAGATACGCAGTATTTT.

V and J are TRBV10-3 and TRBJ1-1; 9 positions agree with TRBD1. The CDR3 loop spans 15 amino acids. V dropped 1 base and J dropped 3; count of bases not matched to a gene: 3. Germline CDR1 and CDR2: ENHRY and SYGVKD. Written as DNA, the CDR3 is TGTGCCATCAGTGAGTGGGGACAGGGTGACACTGAAGCTTTCTTT. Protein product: CAISEWGQGDTEAFF.

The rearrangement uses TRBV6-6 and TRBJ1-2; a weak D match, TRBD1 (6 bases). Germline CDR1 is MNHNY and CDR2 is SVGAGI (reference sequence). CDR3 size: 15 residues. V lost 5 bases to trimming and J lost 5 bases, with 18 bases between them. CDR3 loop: CASSLQTGATYGYTF. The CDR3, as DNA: TGTGCCAGCAGTCTCCAGACAGGCGCGACTTATGGCTACACCTTC.

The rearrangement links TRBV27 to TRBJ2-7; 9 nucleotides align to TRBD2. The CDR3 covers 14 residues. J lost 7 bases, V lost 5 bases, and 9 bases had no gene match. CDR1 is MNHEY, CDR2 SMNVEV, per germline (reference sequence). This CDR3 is CASSAAGLAWEQYF. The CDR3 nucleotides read TGTGCCAGCAGTGCCGCTGGACTAGCGTGGGAGCAGTACTTC.

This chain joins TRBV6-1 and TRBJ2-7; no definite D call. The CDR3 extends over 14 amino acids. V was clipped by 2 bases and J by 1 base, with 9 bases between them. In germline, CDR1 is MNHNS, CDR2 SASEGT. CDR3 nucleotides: TGTGCCAGCAGTGAATCTGGAGAATCCTACGAGCAGTACTTC. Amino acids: CASSESGESYEQYF.

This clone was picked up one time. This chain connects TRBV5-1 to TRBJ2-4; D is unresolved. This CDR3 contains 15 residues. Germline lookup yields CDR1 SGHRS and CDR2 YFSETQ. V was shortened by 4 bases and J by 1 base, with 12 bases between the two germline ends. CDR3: CASSPLNSAKNIQYF. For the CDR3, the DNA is TGCGCCAGCAGCCCTTTAAATAGCGCCAAAAACATTCAGTACTTC.

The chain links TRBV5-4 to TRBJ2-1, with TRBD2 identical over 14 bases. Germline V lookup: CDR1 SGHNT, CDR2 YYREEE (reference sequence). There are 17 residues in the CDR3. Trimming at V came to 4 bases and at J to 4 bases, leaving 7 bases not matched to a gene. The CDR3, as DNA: TGTGCCAGCAGCCCGACCGGACTAGCGGGAGGTTACAATGAGCAGTTCTTC. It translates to CASSPTGLAGGYNEQFF. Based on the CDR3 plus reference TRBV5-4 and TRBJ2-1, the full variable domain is ETGVTQSPTHLIKTRGQQVTLRCSSQSGHNTVSWYQQALGQGPQFIFQYYREEENGRGNFPPRFSGLQFPNYSSELNVNALELDDSALYLCASSPTGLAGGYNEQFFGPGTRLTVL.

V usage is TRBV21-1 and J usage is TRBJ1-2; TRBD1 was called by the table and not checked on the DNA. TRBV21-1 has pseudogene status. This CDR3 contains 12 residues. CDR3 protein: CASSRTNYGYTF. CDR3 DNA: TGTGCCAGCAGCCGGACAAACTATGGCTACACCTTC.

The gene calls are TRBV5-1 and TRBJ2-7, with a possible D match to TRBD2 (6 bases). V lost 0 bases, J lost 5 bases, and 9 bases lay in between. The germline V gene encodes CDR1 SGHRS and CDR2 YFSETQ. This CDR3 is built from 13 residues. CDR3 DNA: TGCGCCAGCAGCTTGGATGGGGGGAACGAGCAGTACTTC. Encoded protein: CASSLDGGNEQYF.

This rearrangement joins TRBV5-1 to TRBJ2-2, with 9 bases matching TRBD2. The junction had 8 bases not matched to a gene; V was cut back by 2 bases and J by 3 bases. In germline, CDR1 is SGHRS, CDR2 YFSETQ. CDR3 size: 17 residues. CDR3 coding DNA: TGCGCCAGCAGCTTCAGTAGCGGGAGTTGGGACACCGGGGAGCTGTTTTTT. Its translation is CASSFSSGSWDTGELFF.

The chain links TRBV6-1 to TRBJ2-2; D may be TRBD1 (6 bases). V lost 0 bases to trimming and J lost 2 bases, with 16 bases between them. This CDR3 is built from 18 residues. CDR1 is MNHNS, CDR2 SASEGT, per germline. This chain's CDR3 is CASSEALIPGANTGELFF. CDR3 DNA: TGTGCCAGCAGTGAAGCGCTAATCCCAGGGGCCAACACCGGGGAGCTGTTTTTT.

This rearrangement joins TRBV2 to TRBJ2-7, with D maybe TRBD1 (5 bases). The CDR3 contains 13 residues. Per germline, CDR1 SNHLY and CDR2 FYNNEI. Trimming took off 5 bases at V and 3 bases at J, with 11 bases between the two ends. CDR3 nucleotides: TGTGCCAGCAGTCTGACAGAGAACTACGAGCAGTACTTC. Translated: CASSLTENYEQYF. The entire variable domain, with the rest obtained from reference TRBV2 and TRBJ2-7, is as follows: EPEVTQTPSHQVTQMGQEVILRCVPISNHLYFYWYRQILGQKVEFLVSFYNNEISEKSEIFDDQFSVERPDGSNFTLKIRSTKLEDSAMYFCASSLTENYEQYFGPGTRLTVT.

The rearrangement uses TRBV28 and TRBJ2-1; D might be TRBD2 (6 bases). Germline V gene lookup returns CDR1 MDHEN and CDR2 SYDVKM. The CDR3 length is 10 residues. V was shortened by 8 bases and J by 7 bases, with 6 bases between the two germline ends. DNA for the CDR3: TGTGCCAGCGGAGGGAATGAGCAGTTCTTC. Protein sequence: CASGGNEQFF.

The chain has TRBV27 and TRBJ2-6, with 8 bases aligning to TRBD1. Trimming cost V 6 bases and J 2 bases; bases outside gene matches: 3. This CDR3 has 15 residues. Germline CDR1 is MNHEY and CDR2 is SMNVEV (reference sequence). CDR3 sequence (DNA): TGTGCCAGCAGACCGGACAGGGCTGGGGCCAACGTCCTGACTTTC. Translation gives CASRPDRAGANVLTF.

The CDR3 DNA reads as TGTGCCAGCAGTGCTCTCCCACTATACGTTATCGAGACCCAGTACTTC. This encodes CASSALPLYVIETQYF. The chain is built from TRBV2 and TRBJ2-5; D ambiguous. The V gene's germline CDR1 is SNHLY and CDR2 FYNNEI. Trimming stripped 4 bases from V and 5 bases from J, with 20 bases between. CDR3 size: 16 residues.

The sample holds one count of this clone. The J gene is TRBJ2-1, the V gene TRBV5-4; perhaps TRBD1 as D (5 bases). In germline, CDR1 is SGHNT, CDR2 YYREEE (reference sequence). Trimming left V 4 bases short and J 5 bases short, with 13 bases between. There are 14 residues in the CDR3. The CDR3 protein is CASSPSGANNEQFF. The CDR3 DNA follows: TGTGCCAGCAGCCCGAGTGGGGCCAACAATGAGCAGTTCTTC. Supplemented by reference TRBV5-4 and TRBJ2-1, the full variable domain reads ETGVTQSPTHLIKTRGQQVTLRCSSQSGHNTVSWYQQALGQGPQFIFQYYREEENGRGNFPPRFSGLQFPNYSSELNVNALELDDSALYLCASSPSGANNEQFFGPGTRLTVL.

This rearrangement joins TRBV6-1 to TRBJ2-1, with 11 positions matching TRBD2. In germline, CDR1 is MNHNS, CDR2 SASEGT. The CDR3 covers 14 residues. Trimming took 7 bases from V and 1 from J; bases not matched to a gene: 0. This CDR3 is CASTSGRSYNEQFF. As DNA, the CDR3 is TGTGCCAGCACTAGCGGGAGGTCCTACAATGAGCAGTTCTTC.

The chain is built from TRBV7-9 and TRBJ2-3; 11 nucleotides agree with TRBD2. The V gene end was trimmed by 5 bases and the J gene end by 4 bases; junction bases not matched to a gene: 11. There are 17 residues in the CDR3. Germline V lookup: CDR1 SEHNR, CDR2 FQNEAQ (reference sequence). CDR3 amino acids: CASSTTAPSGRPDTQYF. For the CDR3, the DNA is TGTGCCAGCAGCACAACGGCACCTAGCGGGAGGCCAGATACGCAGTATTTT. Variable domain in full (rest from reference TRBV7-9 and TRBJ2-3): DTGVSQNPRHKITKRGQNVTFRCDPISEHNRLYWYRQTLGQGPEFLTYFQNEAQLEKSRLLSDRFSAERPKGSFSTLEIQRTEQGDSAMYLCASSTTAPSGRPDTQYFGPGTRLTVL.